This T cell receptor (beta chain) appears in the sequencing data of a study of T cells after posttransplantation cyclophosphamide. Repertoires were generated with immunoSEQ multiplex PCR, while TCRdb's copy carries only in-frame clones and drops some. The sample consists of about 24,000 clones, about 90% of them appearing once. General study findings and limits: Later post-transplant blood repertoires were often dominated by donor CD8+ memory clones. TRB overlap between skin or GI tissue T cells and blood was limited.

Only a few counts were recorded for this clone. Its antigen remains unknown. V was clipped by 1 base and J by 0 bases, with 10 bases between them. Germline-derived CDR1 and CDR2 are MDHEN and SYDVKM. The CDR3 runs to 16 residues. Methotrexate plus calcineurin inhibitor accompanied controls' myeloablative marrow transplants; sampling was 1 year later. Sequenced here: PBMCs, sampled after an allogeneic stem cell transplant with a calcineurin inhibitor and methotrexate. The V gene is TRBV28, the J gene TRBJ1-3; D unresolved. This TCR came from a female patient aged 50-60 years who received an allogeneic stem cell transplant from an unrelated donor, was CMV-positive, and had chronic GVHD only. Some T cells may be provided by the graft donor. The CDR3 nucleotides are TGTGCCAGCAGTTTATACGGAGGGAGCTCTGGAAACACCATATATTTT. It yields the protein CASSLYGGSSGNTIYF.